These 21 T cell receptor beta chains share one sample of origin, sequenced in a study of T-cell memory formation after mild COVID-19. TCRdb ran MiXCR on the 5' RACE reads and lists one entry per CDR3 protein. This table has about 110,000 distinct CDR3 sequences, around 11% appearing once. Sequencing used PBMCs or a T cell subset sorted from them (not recorded which). Receptor source: an adult woman who had mild COVID-19 (a few samples of this study predate the infection). Cell type and time point are not known.

This clonotype was seen more than once but under ten times. The chain employs TRBV19 and TRBJ2-1; D remains ambiguous. Germline CDR1 and CDR2: LNHDA and SQIVND (reference sequence). This CDR3 spans 12 amino acids. Between the trimmed V and J ends, which lost 7 bases and 7 bases, there was a span of 11 bases. The CDR3 DNA reads as TGTGCCAGTAATGTAGGGTTGAATGAGCAGTTCTTC. This gives the protein CASNVGLNEQFF.

This clonotype was counted a few times. This sequence joins TRBV29-1 and TRBJ2-2; 10 bases fit TRBD1. V trimming: 7 bases; J trimming: 1 base; junction bases outside the gene matches: 15. The CDR3 spans 18 residues. Germline V lookup: CDR1 SQVTM, CDR2 ANQGSEA. DNA of the CDR3: TGCAGCGCCGCCGGGACAGGGGCCCAATTATTGAACACCGGGGAGCTGTTTTTT. Translation: CSAAGTGAQLLNTGELFF.

This clonotype appeared a few times. The chain combines TRBV4-1 with TRBJ2-7; D tentatively fits TRBD1 or TRBD2 (6 bases each). V lost 1 base, J lost 3 bases, and 10 bases lay in between. Germline V lookup: CDR1 MGHRA, CDR2 YSYEKL. The CDR3 is 14 amino acids. CDR3 in amino acids: CASSQGLGGYEQYF. The CDR3 DNA reads TGCGCCAGCAGCCAAGGACTAGGGGGCTACGAGCAGTACTTC.

The chain combines TRBV27 with TRBJ2-4; the D is unclear. The germline V and J ends were trimmed by 5 bases and 4 bases, with 15 bases remaining between them. Germline V CDR1 and CDR2: MNHEY, SMNVEV (reference sequence). CDR3 length: 15 amino acids. CDR3 region: CASSILGGTKNIQYF. The CDR3 DNA sequence: TGTGCCAGCAGTATACTCGGCGGAACGAAAAACATTCAGTACTTC.

Only a few counts were recorded for this clonotype. The chain has TRBV6-6 and TRBJ2-1; TRBD1 aligns across 8 bases. V was clipped by 5 bases and J by 6 bases; unmatched bases: 15. Per the germline V gene, CDR1 is MNHNY and CDR2 is SVGAGI (reference sequence). The CDR3 extends over 17 amino acids. The CDR3 DNA follows: TGTGCCAGCAGTCGAATCAGCAGGGGGCCTCCATCCAATGAGCAGTTCTTC. Its protein is CASSRISRGPPSNEQFF.

This rearrangement joins TRBV6-2 or TRBV6-3 to TRBJ2-7, with D possibly being TRBD2 (6 bases). CDR1 is MNHEY and CDR2 is SVGEGT in the germline V gene. V was pared by 3 bases and J by 2 bases, with 14 bases between. The CDR3 covers 15 residues. In DNA form, the CDR3 reads TGTGCCAGCAGTTATTCGGCGGGGCCAACCTACGAGCAGTACTTC. Its translation is CASSYSAGPTYEQYF.

The chain has TRBV5-1 and TRBJ2-3, with 10 bases matching TRBD2. The CDR3 length is 16 residues. Germline values: CDR1 SGHRS, CDR2 YFSETQ. The junction had 10 bases not matched to a gene; V was cut back by 4 bases and J by 5 bases. CDR3 loop: CASSLVGGLARDTQYF. The CDR3, as DNA: TGCGCCAGCAGCCTAGTAGGGGGACTAGCGAGAGATACGCAGTATTTT. Combining the CDR3 with reference TRBV5-1 and TRBJ2-3 gives the whole variable domain KAGVTQTPRYLIKTRGQQVTLSCSPISGHRSVSWYQQTPGQGLQFLFEYFSETQRNKGNFPGRFSGRQFSNSRSEMNVSTLELGDSALYLCASSLVGGLARDTQYFGPGTRLTVL.

This clonotype was counted between two and nine times. The genes are TRBV28 and TRBJ2-7; TRBD1 matches at 9 bases. CDR3 size: 14 residues. Germline-derived CDR1 and CDR2 are MDHEN and SYDVKM. V was pared by 5 bases and J by 6 bases, with 8 bases of the junction left unmatched. The CDR3, as DNA: TGTGCCAGCAGTGACGGGACAGGGTTTTCCGAGCAGTACTTC. Encoded protein: CASSDGTGFSEQYF. Combining the CDR3 with reference TRBV28 and TRBJ2-7 gives the whole variable domain DVKVTQSSRYLVKRTGEKVFLECVQDMDHENMFWYRQDPGLGLRLIYFSYDVKMKEKGDIPEGYSVSREKKERFSLILESASTNQTSMYLCASSDGTGFSEQYFGPGTRLTVT.

The chain carries TRBV9 and TRBJ2-2; TRBD2 agrees at 10 bases. CDR1 and CDR2 from the germline V gene are SGDLS and YYNGEE. This CDR3 is built from 16 residues. Germline trimming cut 0 bases from V and 8 bases from J; bases unmatched to any gene: 7. The CDR3 spells CASSVGDSGRLGELFF. DNA for the CDR3: TGTGCCAGCAGCGTAGGAGATAGCGGGAGGTTGGGGGAGCTGTTTTTT.

This clonotype was counted between two and nine times. The V and J genes are TRBV7-9 and TRBJ2-1, with 7 bases that match TRBD2. The CDR3 is 15 residues long. Germline assignment: CDR1 SEHNR and CDR2 FQNEAQ (reference sequence). The ends lost 8 bases at V and 0 bases at J; junction bases unmatched: 7. The CDR3 DNA is TGTGCCAGCGCCGTACTAGCGCACTCCTACAATGAGCAGTTCTTC. This sequence encodes CASAVLAHSYNEQFF.

This clonotype was seen more than once but under ten times. The V call is TRBV12-3 or TRBV12-4, the J call TRBJ2-3; 7 bases line up with TRBD1. Trimming took 5 bases from V and 2 from J; bases not matched to a gene: 7. The CDR3 loop spans 15 amino acids. CDR3 sequence reads: CASSITGVHTDTQYF. The CDR3 DNA is TGTGCCAGCAGTATTACAGGGGTACACACAGATACGCAGTATTTT.

This clonotype was observed at least ten times. This chain links TRBV29-1 with TRBJ2-7; D call uncertain. The CDR3 spans 16 residues. V lost 0 bases and J 6 bases, leaving 21 bases between the germline ends. Germline CDR1 and CDR2: SQVTM and ANQGSEA. Written as DNA, the CDR3 is TGCAGCGTTGAAGATCGATCCCGGGCCTCCGCCCTCGAGCAGTACTTC. Amino acid sequence: CSVEDRSRASALEQYF.

A few counts support this clonotype. This chain uses TRBV29-1 with TRBJ2-3; 11 bases map to TRBD2. The J segment lost 6 bases and the V segment lost 6 bases, leaving 8 bases of the junction unmatched. The CDR3 sequence is 14 residues long. The germline V gene encodes CDR1 SQVTM and CDR2 ANQGSEA. The CDR3 sequence: CSVGTSGPRDTQYF. The CDR3 coding sequence is TGCAGCGTCGGGACTAGCGGCCCTCGGGATACGCAGTATTTT.

This clonotype occurred a few times. V usage is TRBV20-1 and J usage is TRBJ1-1, with a tentative D call TRBD1 (6 bases). Germline assignment: CDR1 DFQATT and CDR2 SNEGSKA (reference sequence). The CDR3 is 15 amino acids. In DNA, the CDR3 is TGCAGCGACAGGCGAGGGGTTCTCATGAACACTGAAGCTTTCTTT. Translating it yields CSDRRGVLMNTEAFF.

The chain links TRBV19 to TRBJ2-1, with a weak D call TRBD2 (7 bases). This CDR3 region has 16 residues. Germline V gene lookup returns CDR1 LNHDA and CDR2 SQIVND (reference sequence). V was cut by 6 bases and J by 3 bases, with 18 bases left in between. The DNA for the CDR3 is TGTGCCAGTAGCCAAAAGGGGGGGCCCCTCTACAATGAGCAGTTCTTC. Its translation: CASSQKGGPLYNEQFF.

This sequence joins TRBV20-1 and TRBJ2-3, with D possibly being TRBD1 (6 bases). There are 16 residues in the CDR3. Per the germline V gene, CDR1 is DFQATT and CDR2 is SNEGSKA (reference sequence). V shed 3 bases and J shed 1 base, with 17 bases lying between them. The CDR3 coding sequence is TGCAGTGCTAGCCCCAGGAGAGAGGGGGGCACAGATACGCAGTATTTT. Translating it yields CSASPRREGGTDTQYF.

This clonotype turned up a few times. V is TRBV5-1 and J is TRBJ2-1, with TRBD2 matching 9 bases. Germline loops: CDR1 SGHRS, CDR2 YFSETQ. The CDR3 covers 14 residues. The V gene end was trimmed by 1 base and the J gene end by 9 bases; junction bases not matched to a gene: 5. CDR3 coding DNA: TGCGCCAGCAGCTTGTGGACTAGCGTTTCTGAGCAGTTCTTC. Its translation is CASSLWTSVSEQFF.

This clonotype appeared a few times. V gene TRBV20-1 combines with J gene TRBJ2-3; TRBD2 agrees at 10 bases. CDR3 length equals 15 residues. V shed 0 bases, J shed 4 bases, and the junction held 4 bases outside the gene matches. Looked up from germline, CDR1 is DFQATT and CDR2 is SNEGSKA (reference sequence). The CDR3 is CSARDLAGEPDTQYF. CDR3 nucleotides: TGCAGTGCTAGAGATCTAGCGGGAGAGCCAGATACGCAGTATTTT.

The J gene is TRBJ1-6, the V gene TRBV4-2; no clear D gene. Germline-derived CDR1 and CDR2 are LGHNA and YNFKEQ. V shed 5 bases and J shed 14 bases, with 10 bases lying between them. The CDR3 loop spans 11 amino acids. In DNA form, the CDR3 reads TGTGCCAGCAGCAAGTGGTTAACCCTCCACTTT. Encoded protein: CASSKWLTLHF.

The J gene is TRBJ1-1, the V gene TRBV5-6, with a possible D match to TRBD1 (5 bases). Trimming pared 3 bases from V and 5 bases from J, leaving 14 bases between. This CDR3 spans 14 amino acids. Germline CDR1 is SGHDT and CDR2 is YYEEEE. The CDR3 coding sequence is TGTGCCAGCAGCTGGGGGTCGGCGAGGACTGAAGCTTTCTTT. Its translation: CASSWGSARTEAFF.

This rearrangement joins TRBV24-1 to TRBJ2-2; 7 bases fit TRBD1. The junction had 7 bases not matched to a gene; V was cut back by 4 bases and J by 6 bases. In germline, CDR1 is KGHDR, CDR2 SFDVKD. The CDR3 loop spans 15 amino acids. CDR3 protein: CATSEGQSYSGELFF. CDR3 DNA: TGTGCCACCAGTGAGGGACAGAGCTACTCCGGGGAGCTGTTTTTT.